This entry describes one TCR beta chain. This sample stems from a study of technical replicates of blood from a handful of donors. The V end lost 2 bases, the J end lost 5 bases, and 14 bases lay between the germline ends. Germline loops: CDR1 MNHEY, CDR2 SMNVEV (reference sequence). CDR3 length equals 15 residues. TCRdb's copy holds only in-frame clones and misses some; the assay was immunoSEQ multiplex PCR. Altogether some 77,000 clones are present, nearly 95% being singletons, with the ten largest covering 0.39%. Sequencing was performed on T cells isolated from PBMCs. The V gene is TRBV27, the J gene TRBJ2-3; perhaps TRBD1 as D (6 bases). The sequence was obtained from a human donor in good health. CDR3 in amino acids: CASSLGTRGQDTQYF. The CDR3 DNA is TGTGCCAGCAGTTTAGGGACACGGGGACAAGATACGCAGTATTTT.